This T cell receptor beta chain was documented in a study of control samples from healthy donors and cancer patients. The table came from immunoSEQ multiplex PCR; TCRdb's copy has only in-frame clones and leaves some out. The sample records 90,000 to 150,000 clones, approximately 88% being singletons. The CDR3 totals 15 residues. CDR1 and CDR2 (germline): SGDLS, YYNGEE. The V and J ends lost 2 bases and 5 bases respectively, with 16 bases between them. The chain has TRBV9 and TRBJ2-5, with TRBD1 as a possible D gene (5 bases). The source of this sequence is a man aged 40-49 years in good health. The specimen was blood. The CDR3 DNA reads TGTGCCAGCAGCGTGAATTCAGCTAGGGGTGAGACCCAGTACTTC. Protein product: CASSVNSARGETQYF.